These T cell receptor beta chains were read from a single sample in a study of cytomegalovirus exposure and HLA in healthy donors. Produced via immunoSEQ multiplex PCR; TCRdb's table is partial and in-frame only. The table records 100,000 to 150,000 clones, around 86% of them present only once. Source material: PBMCs. The receptors derive from a man younger than 35 in good health and CMV-seronegative. The CDR3 runs from the conserved cysteine through the conserved F or W. The D gene is left open where the match is weak. The listing skips clone size in some rows; elsewhere it reads once, few, many or a size class.

V	J	size	D	CDR3	DNA
TRBV27	TRBJ2-3	NA	TRBD1	CASSLDRGRTDTQYF	TGTGCCAGCAGTTTAGACAGGGGGAGAACAGATACGCAGTATTTT
TRBV30	TRBJ2-2	NA	TRBD2	CAWSLLAGGNTGELFF	TGTGCCTGGAGTCTCCTAGCGGGAGGGAACACCGGGGAGCTGTTTTTT
TRBV6-1	TRBJ1-2	few	TRBD1	CASSQGTVYGGYTF	TGTGCCAGCAGTCAAGGGACAGTCTATGGTGGCTACACCTTC
TRBV9	TRBJ1-4	NA	NA	CASSVGPGGGVNEKLFF	TGTGCCAGCAGCGTAGGTCCCGGAGGAGGGGTTAATGAAAAACTGTTTTTT
TRBV30	TRBJ1-1	NA	NA	CAWGGPRQESNTEAFF	TGTGCCTGGGGAGGCCCCCGACAGGAGTCGAACACTGAAGCTTTCTTT
TRBV6-6	TRBJ1-1	once	NA	CASRKTGVEAFF	TGTGCCAGCAGGAAAACAGGAGTTGAAGCTTTCTTT
TRBV29-1	TRBJ1-1	NA	NA	CSVQHRAGTEAFF	TGCAGCGTTCAACACAGGGCGGGCACTGAAGCTTTCTTT
TRBV4-2	TRBJ2-3	NA	TRBD2	CASSQSGLGRPGGDTQYF	TGTGCCAGCAGCCAATCGGGCTTAGGGAGGCCGGGAGGAGATACGCAGTATTTT
TRBV15	TRBJ2-7	NA	NA	CATSRDRGARGPYEQYF	TGTGCCACCAGCAGAGATCGAGGAGCCAGGGGCCCCTACGAGCAGTACTTC
TRBV14	TRBJ2-2	NA	TRBD1	CASSPRQGPGELFF	TGTGCCAGCAGCCCACGACAGGGGCCCGGGGAGCTGTTTTTT
TRBV5-1	TRBJ1-6	NA	NA	CASSAGSYNSPLHF	TGCGCCAGCAGCGCCGGGTCTTATAATTCACCCCTCCACTTT
TRBV30	TRBJ1-5	NA	NA	CAWSTGLPRGNQPQHF	TGTGCCTGGAGTACGGGGTTACCGAGGGGCAATCAGCCCCAGCATTTT
TRBV5-1	TRBJ1-1	NA	NA	CASSLEGGTEAFF	TGCGCCAGCAGCTTGGAAGGGGGCACTGAAGCTTTCTTT
TRBV7-8	TRBJ2-7	NA	TRBD1	CASSQRQGAGEQYF	TGTGCCAGCAGCCAGCGACAGGGGGCGGGGGAGCAGTACTTC
TRBV4-2	TRBJ1-2	NA	NA	CASSQDDSAGYTF	TGTGCCAGCAGCCAAGATGACAGCGCAGGCTACACCTTC
TRBV19	TRBJ2-7	few	NA	CASSPDYDEQYF	TGTGCCAGTAGTCCGGACTACGACGAGCAGTACTTC
TRBV7-9	TRBJ2-7	NA	NA	CASSLPERGYEQYF	TGTGCCAGCAGCTTACCCGAAAGGGGCTACGAGCAGTACTTC
TRBV7-9	TRBJ1-1	NA	TRBD1	CASSLGQGAEAFF	TGTGCCAGCAGCTTGGGACAGGGGGCCGAAGCTTTCTTT
TRBV5-1	TRBJ2-7	once	TRBD1	CASSLVGTGTYEQYF	TGCGCCAGCAGCTTGGTGGGGACAGGCACCTACGAGCAGTACTTC
TRBV5-4	TRBJ2-3	NA	TRBD1	CASSWGRDRVTDTQYF	TGTGCCAGCAGCTGGGGGCGCGACAGGGTAACAGATACGCAGTATTTT
TRBV19	TRBJ2-7	NA	TRBD2	CASTALAGAVGEQYF	TGTGCCAGTACGGCACTAGCGGGAGCGGTTGGTGAGCAGTACTTC
TRBV5-1	TRBJ2-2	NA	TRBD2	CASSPLLAGGWNTGELFF	TGCGCCAGCAGCCCCTTACTAGCGGGGGGCTGGAACACCGGGGAGCTGTTTTTT
TRBV19	TRBJ2-3	NA	NA	CASSSQTRTPTDTQYF	TGTGCCAGTAGTTCTCAGACACGCACCCCCACAGATACGCAGTATTTT
TRBV11-2	TRBJ2-2	NA	NA	CASSLPLATGELFF	TGTGCCAGCAGCTTACCCCTAGCCACCGGGGAGCTGTTTTTT
TRBV27	TRBJ2-2	NA	TRBD1	CASSLSSGQGAPGTGELFF	TGTGCCAGCAGTTTATCGTCGGGACAGGGGGCCCCAGGGACCGGGGAGCTGTTTTTT
TRBV11-2	TRBJ2-7	NA	TRBD1	CASSGPGTASYEQYF	TGTGCCAGCAGCGGACCGGGGACAGCCTCCTACGAGCAGTACTTC
TRBV19	TRBJ1-2	once	NA	CASSPTQGGRFGYGYTF	TGTGCCAGTAGTCCTACGCAGGGAGGGCGTTTTGGCTATGGCTACACCTTC
TRBV5-6	TRBJ2-7	NA	NA	CASTLIGGERLVYEQYF	TGTGCCAGCACCCTAATAGGGGGGGAGAGATTAGTCTACGAGCAGTACTTC
TRBV27	TRBJ1-1	NA	TRBD1	CASSGRQGALPEAFF	TGTGCCAGCAGTGGCAGACAGGGTGCTCTTCCCGAAGCTTTCTTT
TRBV6-6	TRBJ1-1	NA	NA	CASSYALPGGNTEAFF	TGTGCCAGCAGTTACGCTTTACCCGGGGGGAACACTGAAGCTTTCTTT
TRBV30	TRBJ1-2	NA	TRBD1	CAWSVGQRGYGYTF	TGTGCCTGGAGTGTGGGACAGCGTGGCTATGGCTACACCTTC
TRBV13	TRBJ2-7	NA	TRBD2	CASSPTRPSGGASYEQYF	TGTGCCAGCAGCCCGACCCGTCCTAGCGGGGGGGCTTCCTACGAGCAGTACTTC
TRBV6-5	TRBJ2-3	NA	NA	CASSYATAQYF	TGTGCCAGCAGTTACGCCACGGCGCAGTATTTT
TRBV7-2	TRBJ1-2	NA	TRBD1	CASSSGDRGRMYGYTF	TGTGCCAGCAGCTCAGGGGACAGGGGGCGCATGTATGGCTACACCTTC
TRBV9	TRBJ1-1	NA	NA	CASSVEGLGTEAFF	TGTGCCAGCAGCGTAGAGGGGTTGGGCACTGAAGCTTTCTTT
TRBV25-1	TRBJ1-1	NA	TRBD1	CASRGQGTEAFF	TGTGCCAGCAGGGGACAGGGGACTGAAGCTTTCTTT
TRBV10-1	TRBJ2-1	few	NA	CASSLGGEQFF	TGCGCCAGCAGCTTAGGAGGGGAGCAGTTCTTC
TRBV27	TRBJ2-1	NA	TRBD1	CASSFSTGYEQFF	TGTGCCAGCAGCTTCTCGACAGGGTATGAGCAGTTCTTC
TRBV30	TRBJ1-2	few	TRBD1	CAWSPPGTGVNYGYTF	TGTGCCTGGAGTCCCCCCGGGACAGGGGTTAACTATGGCTACACCTTC
TRBV28	TRBJ1-1	NA	NA	CASSLPKPLKPMNTEAFF	TGTGCCAGCAGTTTACCTAAACCCCTTAAGCCCATGAACACTGAAGCTTTCTTT
TRBV6-5	TRBJ2-7	NA	NA	CASRLGRAGSYEQYF	TGTGCCAGCCGACTGGGCAGGGCAGGCTCCTACGAGCAGTACTTC
TRBV19	TRBJ2-7	NA	TRBD1	CASSGQVQGYEQYF	TGTGCCAGTAGTGGACAGGTTCAAGGCTACGAGCAGTACTTC